The rows below give T cell receptor beta chains drawn from one sample of a study of T cells in localized non-small cell lung cancer. The repertoire was sequenced with immunoSEQ multiplex PCR; TCRdb's copy has only in-frame clones and lacks some. Of some 50,000 clones listed, roughly 83% were seen once; the top ten hold 17%. The material sequenced was peripheral blood mononuclear cells, taken before any cancer treatment. Receptor source: a man aged 40 to 70 with stage III lung adenocarcinoma. The CDR3 runs from the conserved cysteine through the conserved F or W. Fields, in order: clone size, J gene, D gene, V gene, CDR3 length, CDR3 DNA, CDR3 protein. The D gene is left open where the match is weak. A row's size may be missing; if present it is once, few, many or a size class.

clone_size: NA; j_call: TRBJ2-3; d_call: TRBD2; v_call: TRBV29-1; cdr3_length: 13; cdr3_nt: TGCAGCGTTGTCGGGGGGGCCACAGATACGCAGTATTTT; cdr3_aa: CSVVGGATDTQYF
clone_size: NA; j_call: TRBJ1-4; d_call: TRBD1; v_call: TRBV10-2; cdr3_length: 14; cdr3_nt: TGCGCCAGCAGTGACAGGGGGGTGGGTGAAAAACTGTTTTTT; cdr3_aa: CASSDRGVGEKLFF
clone_size: NA; j_call: TRBJ1-5; d_call: NA; v_call: TRBV7-6; cdr3_length: 16; cdr3_nt: TGTGCCAGCAGCTTATCGCCTGGGGGGGGCAATCAGCCCCAGCATTTT; cdr3_aa: CASSLSPGGGNQPQHF
clone_size: NA; j_call: TRBJ1-5; d_call: NA; v_call: TRBV19; cdr3_length: 12; cdr3_nt: TGTGCCAGTAAGGACGGGCGTCTGCCCCAGCATTTT; cdr3_aa: CASKDGRLPQHF
clone_size: few; j_call: TRBJ1-5; d_call: NA; v_call: TRBV19; cdr3_length: 14; cdr3_nt: TGTGCCAGTAGTATCTATGTGAACGGCCAGCCCCAGCATTTT; cdr3_aa: CASSIYVNGQPQHF
clone_size: NA; j_call: TRBJ1-6; d_call: NA; v_call: TRBV5-1; cdr3_length: 13; cdr3_nt: TGCGCCAGCAGCTTGGGGGGGGCTTCACCCCTCCACTTT; cdr3_aa: CASSLGGASPLHF
clone_size: NA; j_call: TRBJ2-1; d_call: NA; v_call: TRBV1; cdr3_length: 17; cdr3_nt: TGCACCAGCAGCCAAGATTGTTGCGTAGGGGCGTACAATGAGCAGTTCTTC; cdr3_aa: CTSSQDCCVGAYNEQFF
clone_size: NA; j_call: TRBJ1-5; d_call: TRBD1; v_call: TRBV15; cdr3_length: 15; cdr3_nt: TGTGCCACCAGCAATGGGGGACAGGTCAATCAGCCCCAGCATTTT; cdr3_aa: CATSNGGQVNQPQHF
clone_size: NA; j_call: TRBJ2-5; d_call: NA; v_call: TRBV11-1; cdr3_length: 13; cdr3_nt: TGTGCCAGCAGCCCAGGAAGGGAAGAGACCCAGTACTTC; cdr3_aa: CASSPGREETQYF
clone_size: NA; j_call: TRBJ2-1; d_call: NA; v_call: TRBV6-5; cdr3_length: 13; cdr3_nt: TGTGCCACCTCTGAACCCTCCTACAATGAGCAGTTCTTC; cdr3_aa: CATSEPSYNEQFF
clone_size: NA; j_call: TRBJ2-4; d_call: NA; v_call: TRBV29-1; cdr3_length: 14; cdr3_nt: TGCAGCGCCCAACCCCAGCCATCAGGAAACATTCAGTACTTC; cdr3_aa: CSAQPQPSGNIQYF
clone_size: NA; j_call: TRBJ1-1; d_call: NA; v_call: TRBV7-3; cdr3_length: 13; cdr3_nt: TGTGCCAGCAGCTCGCAGATAGACACTGAAGCTTTCTTT; cdr3_aa: CASSSQIDTEAFF
clone_size: NA; j_call: TRBJ1-5; d_call: NA; v_call: TRBV10-3; cdr3_length: 17; cdr3_nt: TGTGCCATCAGTGCGCACGGGGGGGCAGGCGGCAATCAGCCCCAGCATTTT; cdr3_aa: CAISAHGGAGGNQPQHF
clone_size: medium-sized; j_call: TRBJ2-3; d_call: NA; v_call: TRBV16; cdr3_length: 13; cdr3_nt: TGTGCCAGCAGCCAATTAGGAGCAGATACGCAGTATTTT; cdr3_aa: CASSQLGADTQYF
clone_size: few; j_call: TRBJ2-5; d_call: NA; v_call: TRBV5-5; cdr3_length: 16; cdr3_nt: TGTGCCAGCAGCTTCGATGGGACACGAATTCGAAAGACCCAGTACTTC; cdr3_aa: CASSFDGTRIRKTQYF
clone_size: NA; j_call: TRBJ2-5; d_call: TRBD1; v_call: TRBV7-2; cdr3_length: 15; cdr3_nt: TGTGCCAGCAGCTTAGGGGACAGGGCTGGGGAGACCCAGTACTTC; cdr3_aa: CASSLGDRAGETQYF
clone_size: NA; j_call: TRBJ2-3; d_call: NA; v_call: TRBV6-5; cdr3_length: 15; cdr3_nt: TGTGCCAGCAACGAACGAACGGGGGTCGGAGATACGCAGTATTTT; cdr3_aa: CASNERTGVGDTQYF
clone_size: NA; j_call: TRBJ1-2; d_call: NA; v_call: TRBV11-1; cdr3_length: 15; cdr3_nt: TGTGCCAGCAGCCCTGGGGGGGAGTACAACTATGGCTACACCTTC; cdr3_aa: CASSPGGEYNYGYTF
clone_size: NA; j_call: TRBJ1-3; d_call: TRBD1; v_call: TRBV18; cdr3_length: 14; cdr3_nt: TGTGCCAGCTCACCCCCAGGGGGAAGAAACACCATATATTTT; cdr3_aa: CASSPPGGRNTIYF
clone_size: NA; j_call: TRBJ2-7; d_call: NA; v_call: TRBV7-9; cdr3_length: 14; cdr3_nt: TGTGCCAGCAGCTTAGCGACGGCCCGCGCCAAGCAGTACTTC; cdr3_aa: CASSLATARAKQYF
clone_size: NA; j_call: TRBJ2-4; d_call: TRBD2; v_call: TRBV6-1; cdr3_length: 16; cdr3_nt: TGTGCCAGCAGTGAGGGACTAGCGGGGGCCAAAAACATTCAGTACTTC; cdr3_aa: CASSEGLAGAKNIQYF
clone_size: NA; j_call: TRBJ2-7; d_call: NA; v_call: TRBV11-3; cdr3_length: 15; cdr3_nt: TGTGCCAGCAGCTCCGCCCCCAGCGGACCCTACGGGCAGTACTTC; cdr3_aa: CASSSAPSGPYGQYF
clone_size: NA; j_call: TRBJ1-2; d_call: NA; v_call: TRBV19; cdr3_length: 17; cdr3_nt: TGTGCCAGTAGTATGGTGGGGACGACCGGACGTCACATTGGCTACACCTTC; cdr3_aa: CASSMVGTTGRHIGYTF
clone_size: once; j_call: TRBJ1-1; d_call: TRBD1; v_call: TRBV27; cdr3_length: 20; cdr3_nt: TGTGCCAGCAGTTTGGATGGAGGGACAGGGGTAAGGTTGGTAATTACTGAAGCTTTCTTT; cdr3_aa: CASSLDGGTGVRLVITEAFF
clone_size: once; j_call: TRBJ2-1; d_call: TRBD2; v_call: TRBV2; cdr3_length: 16; cdr3_nt: TGTGCCAGTGGCCAAAGCGGGGGCCCATCCTACAATGAGCAGTTCTTC; cdr3_aa: CASGQSGGPSYNEQFF